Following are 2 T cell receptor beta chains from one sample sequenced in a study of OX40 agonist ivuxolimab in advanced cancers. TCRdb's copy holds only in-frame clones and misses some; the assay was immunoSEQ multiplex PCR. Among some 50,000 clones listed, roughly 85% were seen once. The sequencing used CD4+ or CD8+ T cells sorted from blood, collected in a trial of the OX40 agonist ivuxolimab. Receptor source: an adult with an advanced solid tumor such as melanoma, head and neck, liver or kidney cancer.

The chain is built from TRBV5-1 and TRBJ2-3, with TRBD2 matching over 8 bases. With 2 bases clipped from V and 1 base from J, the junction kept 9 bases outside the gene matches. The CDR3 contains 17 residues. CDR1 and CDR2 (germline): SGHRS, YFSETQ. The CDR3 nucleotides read TGCGCCAGCAGCTTCTTCGGGAGGGCCGGTGGCACAGATACGCAGTATTTT. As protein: CASSFFGRAGGTDTQYF.

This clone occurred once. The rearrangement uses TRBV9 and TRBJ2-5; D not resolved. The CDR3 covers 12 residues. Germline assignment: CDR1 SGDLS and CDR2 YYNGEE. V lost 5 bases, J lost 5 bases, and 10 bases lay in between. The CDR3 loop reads CASSVGYETQYF. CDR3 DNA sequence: TGTGCCAGCAGTGTGGGGTATGAGACCCAGTACTTC.